This entry describes one T cell receptor (beta chain). Its antigen is as yet unknown. Germline is not matched at one junction end, which may reflect a read error. Measured with immunoSEQ multiplex PCR; TCRdb has only the in-frame clones, and not every one. The data hold 90,000 to 120,000 clones, with approximately 88% observed a single time. CDR3 size: 15 residues. Germline V gene sequence: CDR1 SGHDN, CDR2 FVKESK. These data belong to a study of T cell responses to AZD1222 COVID-19 vaccine. Study-wide findings and caveats: In a largely white British group with more females than males, clonal diversity was possibly underestimated. Regions left unmutated in variants are reportedly the target of nearly half of spike-specific TCRs.

The chain carries TRBV14 and TRBJ1-2; D remains unclear. The sequencing here drew on peripheral blood, taken on day 0 of AZD1222 vaccination. The sequence was collected from an adult in good health. Here the CDR3 reads CASSQAVTAIYGFTF. The CDR3 DNA reads TGTGCCAGCAGCCAAGCGGTTACGGCAATTTATGGCTTCACCTTC.